The 22 T cell receptor beta chains below were found in one sample sequenced in a study of blood T cell repertoires in COVID-19. Clones were read by immunoSEQ multiplex PCR, and TCRdb kept only the in-frame ones, dropping some. The sample has about 280,000 clones; around 88% are singletons. The sequencing input was PBMCs or T cells enriched from blood (not recorded which). Receptor source: a woman aged 35 to 49 who had recovered from COVID-19.

This clone was seen more than once but under ten times. J is TRBJ2-1 and V is TRBV18, with TRBD2 matching 13 bases. Germline CDR1 and CDR2: KGHSH and LQKENI. This CDR3 contains 16 residues. Germline trimming cut 5 bases from V and 3 bases from J; bases unmatched to any gene: 4. CDR3 loop: CASSTTSGRDYNEQFF. In nucleotides, the CDR3 is TGTGCCAGCTCAACAACTAGCGGGAGGGACTACAATGAGCAGTTCTTC.

This chain joins TRBV3-1 (or the pseudogene TRBV3-2) and TRBJ2-3; unclear D gene. CDR3 size: 14 residues. The V end was cut by 1 base, the J end by 2 bases, with 7 bases between. Per the germline V gene, CDR1 is LGHDT and CDR2 is YNNKEL (reference sequence). CDR3 bases: TGTGCCAGCAGCCAAGCGGGTGCCACAGATACGCAGTATTTT. Its protein product is CASSQAGATDTQYF.

Points on this clone: The final CDR3 position lacks the conserved phenylalanine or tryptophan, pointing to a likely read error. The DNA is omitted, as the CDR3 cannot be located on it reliably, and the CDR3 follows TCRdb's listing. V gene TRBV6-5 combines with J gene TRBJ1-1; TRBD1, as called in the table, went unchecked against the DNA. The CDR3 extends over 11 residues, inclusive of both ends. Germline V gives CDR1 MNHEY, CDR2 SVGAGI. CDR3 loop: CASRDRQGSFL.

The genes are TRBV18 and TRBJ1-2; 7 nucleotides line up with TRBD1. V lost 6 bases to trimming and J lost 3 bases; unmatched junction nucleotides: 1. Germline V gene data show CDR1 as KGHSH and CDR2 as LQKENI. This CDR3 is 12 amino acids long. The CDR3, as DNA: TGTGCCAGCTCCGACAGGGACTATGGCTACACCTTC. Translation gives CASSDRDYGYTF.

This clone was seen just once. The DNA of the CDR3 is TGTGCCAGTAGTCGCCAGACAGGGAATATGGACGAGCAGTACTTC. Its translation: CASSRQTGNMDEQYF. This rearrangement joins TRBV19 to TRBJ2-7, with TRBD1 identical over 7 bases. The CDR3 spans 15 residues. V was pared by 5 bases and J by 5 bases, with 12 bases of the junction left unmatched. CDR1 and CDR2 from the germline V gene are LNHDA and SQIVND (reference sequence).

V gene TRBV9 combines with J gene TRBJ1-4, with no clear D. CDR1 SGDLS and CDR2 YYNGEE come from the germline V gene. This CDR3 comprises 15 residues. V lost 0 bases, J lost 0 bases, and 6 bases lay in between. The CDR3 loop is CASSVGSATNEKLFF. In nucleotides, the CDR3 is TGTGCCAGCAGCGTAGGGTCGGCAACTAATGAAAAACTGTTTTTT.

The genes are TRBV3-1 (or the pseudogene TRBV3-2) and TRBJ2-3; TRBD2 agrees at 13 bases. This CDR3 region has 17 residues. Germline values: CDR1 LGHDT, CDR2 YNNKEL (reference sequence). The junction had 13 bases not matched to a gene; V was cut back by 4 bases and J by 9 bases. The CDR3 DNA is TGTGCCAGCAGCCTCCTGACTAGCGGGAGGACGTCTCGGACGCAGTATTTT. Translating gives CASSLLTSGRTSRTQYF.

J is TRBJ1-3 and V is TRBV2; no reliable D call. V gave up 5 bases and J gave up 2 bases, with 10 bases separating them. There are 14 residues in the CDR3. In germline, CDR1 is SNHLY, CDR2 FYNNEI. CDR3 sequence reads: CASSHRSTGNTIYF. CDR3 bases: TGTGCCAGCAGTCACAGAAGTACTGGAAACACCATATATTTT.

J is TRBJ2-2 and V is TRBV5-5; 8 bases align to TRBD2. Losses at the gene ends were 4 bases for V and 0 bases for J; bases not matched to a gene: 5. Germline V gene data show CDR1 as SGHKS and CDR2 as YYEKEE (reference sequence). The length of the CDR3 is 16 residues. CDR3 nucleotides: TGTGCCAGCAGCCCCCCGGGACTAGCGAACACCGGGGAGCTGTTTTTT. Protein sequence: CASSPPGLANTGELFF.

V is TRBV3-1 (or the pseudogene TRBV3-2) and J is TRBJ2-3, with D uncertain. There are 16 residues in the CDR3. Trimming left V 0 bases short and J 6 bases short, with 16 bases between. Per the germline V gene, CDR1 is LGHDT and CDR2 is YNNKEL (reference sequence). The CDR3 sequence is CASSQDATEASDTQYF. As DNA, the CDR3 is TGTGCCAGCAGCCAAGATGCTACTGAAGCTTCGGATACGCAGTATTTT.

This chain connects TRBV7-2 to TRBJ1-5; D unresolved. The germline V gene has CDR1 SGHTA and CDR2 FQGNSA. V lost 1 base and J lost 7, with 11 bases in between. This CDR3 spans 14 amino acids. The CDR3 region has the DNA TGTGCCAGCAGCTTAGGTGGCAGTCGCCAGCCCCAGCATTTT. It translates to CASSLGGSRQPQHF.

The chain uses TRBV6-5 and TRBJ2-7; 9 bases agree with TRBD1. Germline V gives CDR1 MNHEY, CDR2 SVGAGI. After removal of 7 bases from V and 0 bases from J, the junction contained 7 bases not matched to a gene. This CDR3 contains 15 residues. CDR3 protein: CASTYRGPSSYEQYF. CDR3 bases: TGTGCCAGCACCTACAGGGGGCCTAGCTCCTACGAGCAGTACTTC.

V and J are TRBV5-1 and TRBJ1-5; unclear D gene. The CDR3 covers 13 residues. The V end lost 0 bases, the J end lost 7 bases, and 8 bases lay between the germline ends. CDR1 SGHRS and CDR2 YFSETQ come from the germline V gene. DNA for the CDR3: TGCGCCAGCAGCTTGGGGCAGTCGCAGCCCCAGCATTTT. Its translation is CASSLGQSQPQHF.

The chain recombines TRBV11-2 with TRBJ2-7; TRBD2 agrees at 9 bases. Per germline, CDR1 SGHAT and CDR2 FQNNGV. This CDR3 comprises 16 residues. Losses at the gene ends were 6 bases for V and 6 bases for J; bases not matched to a gene: 15. CDR3 DNA sequence: TGTGCCAGCAGGCGACGTAGCGGGAGTGCGGTAAGCGAGCAGTACTTC. Protein sequence: CASRRRSGSAVSEQYF.

This chain connects TRBV4-1 to TRBJ1-2; no firm D call. Germline loops: CDR1 MGHRA, CDR2 YSYEKL. V shed 1 base and J shed 1 base, with 7 bases lying between them. The CDR3 has 14 amino acids. CDR3 in DNA: TGCGCCAGCAGCCAAGCCCGGTTTAACTATGGCTACACCTTC. Its translation: CASSQARFNYGYTF.

The chain uses TRBV28 and TRBJ1-5; a possible D gene is TRBD1 (5 bases). The V and J ends lost 3 bases and 7 bases respectively, with 22 bases between them. The CDR3 is 17 amino acids. Germline CDR1 is MDHEN and CDR2 is SYDVKM. For the CDR3, the DNA is TGTGCCAGCAGTTTTGCCCCACCGGGGGTCTGGGGGCAGCCCCAGCATTTT. It codes for CASSFAPPGVWGQPQHF. Based on the CDR3 plus reference TRBV28 and TRBJ1-5, the full variable domain is DVKVTQSSRYLVKRTGEKVFLECVQDMDHENMFWYRQDPGLGLRLIYFSYDVKMKEKGDIPEGYSVSREKKERFSLILESASTNQTSMYLCASSFAPPGVWGQPQHFGDGTRLSIL.

The rearrangement uses TRBV6-1 and TRBJ1-3; D call uncertain. In germline, CDR1 is MNHNS, CDR2 SASEGT. V lost 1 base to trimming and J lost 0 bases, with 7 bases between them. The CDR3 runs to 15 residues. CDR3 amino acids: CASSEVSGSGNTIYF. CDR3 DNA: TGTGCCAGCAGTGAAGTTTCCGGCTCTGGAAACACCATATATTTT.

V and J are TRBV28 and TRBJ2-5; 7 positions match TRBD1. CDR1 is MDHEN, CDR2 SYDVKM, per germline. After removal of 6 bases from V and 0 bases from J, the junction contained 10 bases not matched to a gene. This CDR3 region has 16 residues. The CDR3 nucleotides are TGTGCCAGCAGCCATTTGGGACAGACCCACCAAGAGACCCAGTACTTC. Protein product: CASSHLGQTHQETQYF.

This clone was recorded once. J is TRBJ1-2 and V is TRBV20-1, with D perhaps TRBD1 (5 bases). Germline V lookup: CDR1 DFQATT, CDR2 SNEGSKA (reference sequence). V lost 3 bases and J 8 bases, leaving 13 bases between the germline ends. The CDR3 loop spans 12 amino acids. The CDR3 sequence: CSASPRDDGYTF. The DNA for the CDR3 is TGCAGTGCTAGTCCCAGGGATGACGGCTACACCTTC.

This chain links TRBV7-2 with TRBJ1-2, with 9 bases aligning to TRBD1. Germline trimming cut 8 bases from V and 6 bases from J; bases unmatched to any gene: 13. CDR3 length equals 15 residues. CDR1 SGHTA and CDR2 FQGNSA come from the germline V gene. The CDR3 coding sequence is TGTGCCAGCGGGGGACAGGGTAACTTGGGGCATGGCTACACCTTC. It encodes CASGGQGNLGHGYTF.

The J gene is TRBJ1-4, the V gene TRBV5-1; weak D call: TRBD1 (5 bases). V was pared by 7 bases and J by 0 bases, with 10 bases between. CDR1 SGHRS and CDR2 YFSETQ come from the germline V gene. CDR3 size: 14 residues. CDR3 in amino acids: CASRPGPTNEKLFF. For the CDR3, the DNA is TGCGCCAGCCGCCCAGGGCCAACTAATGAAAAACTGTTTTTT.

The chain couples TRBV28 to TRBJ1-4, with D perhaps TRBD1 (6 bases). Per germline, CDR1 MDHEN and CDR2 SYDVKM. This CDR3 spans 15 amino acids. Trimming removed 6 bases from V and 4 bases from J, with 15 bases in between. CDR3 residues: CASSHWDTDNEKLFF. CDR3 nucleotides: TGTGCCAGCAGCCACTGGGACACCGATAATGAAAAACTGTTTTTT.